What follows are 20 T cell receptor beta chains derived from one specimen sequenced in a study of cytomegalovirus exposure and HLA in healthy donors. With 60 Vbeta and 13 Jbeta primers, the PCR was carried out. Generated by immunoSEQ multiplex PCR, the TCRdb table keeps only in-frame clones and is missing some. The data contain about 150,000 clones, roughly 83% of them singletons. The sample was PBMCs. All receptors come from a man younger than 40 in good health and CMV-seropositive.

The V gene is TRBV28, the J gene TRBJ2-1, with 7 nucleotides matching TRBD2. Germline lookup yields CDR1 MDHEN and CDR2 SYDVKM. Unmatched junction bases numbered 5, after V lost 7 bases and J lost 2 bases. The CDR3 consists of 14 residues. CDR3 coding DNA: TGTGCCAGCACCTCGGGGGGACCCTACAATGAGCAGTTCTTC. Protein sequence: CASTSGGPYNEQFF.

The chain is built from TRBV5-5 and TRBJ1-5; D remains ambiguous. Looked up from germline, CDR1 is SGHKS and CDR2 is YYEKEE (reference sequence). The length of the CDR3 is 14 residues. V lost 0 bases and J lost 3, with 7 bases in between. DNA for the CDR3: TGTGCCAGCAGCTTGGGGAGGGCCAATCAGCCCCAGCATTTT. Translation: CASSLGRANQPQHF.

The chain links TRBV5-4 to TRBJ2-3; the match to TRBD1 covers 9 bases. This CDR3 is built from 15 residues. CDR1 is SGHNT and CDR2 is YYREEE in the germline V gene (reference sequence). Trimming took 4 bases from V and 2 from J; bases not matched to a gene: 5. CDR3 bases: TGTGCCAGCAGCGGGGGACAGGGACCCACAGATACGCAGTATTTT. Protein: CASSGGQGPTDTQYF. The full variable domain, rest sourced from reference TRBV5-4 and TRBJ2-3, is ETGVTQSPTHLIKTRGQQVTLRCSSQSGHNTVSWYQQALGQGPQFIFQYYREEENGRGNFPPRFSGLQFPNYSSELNVNALELDDSALYLCASSGGQGPTDTQYFGPGTRLTVL.

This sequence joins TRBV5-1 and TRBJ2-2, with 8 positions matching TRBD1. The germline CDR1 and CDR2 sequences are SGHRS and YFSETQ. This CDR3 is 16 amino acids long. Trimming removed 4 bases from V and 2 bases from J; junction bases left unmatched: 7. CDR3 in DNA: TGCGCCAGCAGCGTAAGACAGGGGCCCAACACCGGGGAGCTGTTTTTT. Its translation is CASSVRQGPNTGELFF.

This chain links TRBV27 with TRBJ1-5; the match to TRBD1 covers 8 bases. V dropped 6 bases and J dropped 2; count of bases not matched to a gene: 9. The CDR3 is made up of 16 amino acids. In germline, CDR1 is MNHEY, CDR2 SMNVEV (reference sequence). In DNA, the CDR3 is TGTGCCAGCAGGAGATCAGGGGGCACGGGCAATCAGCCCCAGCATTTT. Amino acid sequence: CASRRSGGTGNQPQHF.

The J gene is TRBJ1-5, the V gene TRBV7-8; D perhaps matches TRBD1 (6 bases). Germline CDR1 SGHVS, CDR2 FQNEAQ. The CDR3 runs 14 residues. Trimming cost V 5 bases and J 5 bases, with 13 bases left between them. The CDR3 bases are TGTGCCAGCAGCCCTGGGACAACCCATCAGCCCCAGCATTTT. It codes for CASSPGTTHQPQHF.

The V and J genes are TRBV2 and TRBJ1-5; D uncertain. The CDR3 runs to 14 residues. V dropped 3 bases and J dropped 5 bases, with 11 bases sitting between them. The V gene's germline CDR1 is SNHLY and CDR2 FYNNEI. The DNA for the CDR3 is TGTGCCAGCAGTGATCTGGCGGATTATCAGCCCCAGCATTTT. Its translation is CASSDLADYQPQHF. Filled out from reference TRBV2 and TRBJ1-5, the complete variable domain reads EPEVTQTPSHQVTQMGQEVILRCVPISNHLYFYWYRQILGQKVEFLVSFYNNEISEKSEIFDDQFSVERPDGSNFTLKIRSTKLEDSAMYFCASSDLADYQPQHFGDGTRLSIL.

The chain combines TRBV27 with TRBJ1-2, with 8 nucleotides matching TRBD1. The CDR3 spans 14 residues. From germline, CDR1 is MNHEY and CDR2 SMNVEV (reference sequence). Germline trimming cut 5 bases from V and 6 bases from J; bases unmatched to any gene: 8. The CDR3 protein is CASSPRGQGHGYTF. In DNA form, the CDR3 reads TGTGCCAGCAGTCCCCGCGGACAGGGACATGGCTACACCTTC.

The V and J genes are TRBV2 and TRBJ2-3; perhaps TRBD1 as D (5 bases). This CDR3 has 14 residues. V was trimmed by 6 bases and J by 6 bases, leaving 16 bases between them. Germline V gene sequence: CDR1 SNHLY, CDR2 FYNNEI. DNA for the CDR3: TGTGCCAGCAGGAAGCGACAGCAAGGGGATACGCAGTATTTT. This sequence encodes CASRKRQQGDTQYF.

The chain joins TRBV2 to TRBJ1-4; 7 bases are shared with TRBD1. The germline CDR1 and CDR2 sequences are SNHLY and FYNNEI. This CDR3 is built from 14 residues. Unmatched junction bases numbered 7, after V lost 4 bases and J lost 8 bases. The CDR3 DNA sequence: TGTGCCAGCAGTGTGATAAGGGGGCTGGAAAAACTGTTTTTT. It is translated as CASSVIRGLEKLFF. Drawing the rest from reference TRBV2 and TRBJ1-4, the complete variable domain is EPEVTQTPSHQVTQMGQEVILRCVPISNHLYFYWYRQILGQKVEFLVSFYNNEISEKSEIFDDQFSVERPDGSNFTLKIRSTKLEDSAMYFCASSVIRGLEKLFFGSGTQLSVL.

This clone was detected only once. The chain's CDR3 is CASSQTGTLEQYF. The DNA of the CDR3 is TGTGCCAGCAGTCAGACAGGGACCCTCGAGCAGTACTTC. This chain connects TRBV6-1 to TRBJ2-7, with 7 bases that match TRBD1. Germline assignment: CDR1 MNHNS and CDR2 SASEGT. CDR3 length: 13 residues. V lost 5 bases, J lost 6 bases, and 7 bases stayed unmatched.

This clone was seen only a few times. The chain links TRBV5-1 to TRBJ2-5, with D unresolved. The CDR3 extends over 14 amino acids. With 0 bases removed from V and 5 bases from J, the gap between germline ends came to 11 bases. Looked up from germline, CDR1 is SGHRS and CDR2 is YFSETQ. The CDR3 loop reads CASSLGRSGETQYF. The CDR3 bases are TGCGCCAGCAGCTTGGGAAGGAGTGGGGAGACCCAGTACTTC.

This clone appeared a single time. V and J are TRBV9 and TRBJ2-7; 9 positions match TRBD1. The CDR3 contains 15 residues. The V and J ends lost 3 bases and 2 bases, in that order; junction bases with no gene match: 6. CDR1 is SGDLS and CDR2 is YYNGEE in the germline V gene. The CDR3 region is CASSGGQGPPYEQYF. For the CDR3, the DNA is TGTGCCAGCAGCGGTGGACAGGGGCCCCCCTACGAGCAGTACTTC.

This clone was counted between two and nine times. CDR3 nucleotides: TGTGCCAGCAGTGAAGCGGGGGGACAGCCCCAGCATTTT. Protein product: CASSEAGGQPQHF. The chain carries TRBV2 and TRBJ1-5; possibly TRBD1 for D (5 bases). The CDR3 runs to 13 residues. Deletions cut 0 bases from V and 7 bases from J, with 7 bases between. Germline V CDR1 and CDR2: SNHLY, FYNNEI.

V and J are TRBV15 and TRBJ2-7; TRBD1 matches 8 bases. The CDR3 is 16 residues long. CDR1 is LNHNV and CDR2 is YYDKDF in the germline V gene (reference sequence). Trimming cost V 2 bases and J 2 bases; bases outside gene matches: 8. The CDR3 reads CATSRTGTGDTYEQYF. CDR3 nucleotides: TGTGCCACCAGCAGAACCGGGACAGGTGATACCTACGAGCAGTACTTC.

For the CDR3, the DNA is TGCGCCAGCAGCTCAGGGGGTGAGGGAAACACTGAAGCTTTCTTT. This encodes CASSSGGEGNTEAFF. V is TRBV5-1 and J is TRBJ1-1, with 7 bases aligning to TRBD1. CDR3 length: 15 amino acids. V lost 3 bases, J lost 2 bases, and 7 bases stayed unmatched. Germline CDR1 and CDR2: SGHRS and YFSETQ.

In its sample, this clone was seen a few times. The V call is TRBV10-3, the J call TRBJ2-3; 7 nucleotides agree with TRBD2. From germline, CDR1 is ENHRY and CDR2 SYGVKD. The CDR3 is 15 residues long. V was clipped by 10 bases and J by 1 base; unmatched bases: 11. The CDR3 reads CATSGTAGGTDTQYF. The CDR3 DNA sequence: TGTGCCACCAGCGGGACGGCGGGAGGCACAGATACGCAGTATTTT.

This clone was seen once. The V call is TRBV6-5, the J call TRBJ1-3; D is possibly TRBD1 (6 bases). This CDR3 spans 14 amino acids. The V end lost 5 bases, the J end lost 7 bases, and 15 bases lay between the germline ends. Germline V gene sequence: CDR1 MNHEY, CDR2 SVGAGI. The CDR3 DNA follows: TGTGCCAGCAGTGCCCGACAGGACCTGAACACCATATATTTT. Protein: CASSARQDLNTIYF.

The CDR3 reads CAWSGGQNYGYTF. The CDR3 nucleotides read TGTGCCTGGAGTGGGGGCCAAAACTATGGCTACACCTTC. This chain joins TRBV30 and TRBJ1-2; tentatively, D is TRBD1 (5 bases). Germline CDR1 reads GTSNPN; CDR2 reads SVGIG (reference sequence). The CDR3 has 13 residues. The V gene lost 1 base and the J gene lost 2 bases, with 8 bases spanning the gap.

CDR3 sequence: CASSSDWNTGELFF. As DNA, the CDR3 is TGTGCCAGCAGCTCTGACTGGAACACCGGGGAGCTGTTTTTT. The V call is TRBV4-2, the J call TRBJ2-2; D remains ambiguous. CDR1 LGHNA and CDR2 YNFKEQ come from the germline V gene. The CDR3 extends over 14 amino acids. V was clipped by 5 bases and J by 1 base, with 8 bases between them.